A selection of T cell receptor beta chains follows, all from one sample in a study of blood T cell repertoires in COVID-19. Profiling relied on immunoSEQ multiplex PCR, and the TCRdb table lists in-frame clones only, not all of them. The repertoire holds about 250,000 clones, with 87% as singletons. The specimen was PBMCs or T cells enriched from blood (not recorded which). Every receptor here comes from a woman under 40 with acute COVID-19. Each CDR3 is given with its conserved first and last residue. Each record gives: D gene, clone size, V gene, J gene, CDR3 length, CDR3 DNA, CDR3 protein. The D gene is left open where the match is weak. Clone size is stated in some rows and not others, as once, few, many or a class when expanded.

D: NA; size: few; V: TRBV5-6; J: TRBJ1-6; length: 14; DNA: TGTGCCAGCGGAATAGGAGGTTTCAGTTCACCCCTCCACTTT; CDR3: CASGIGGFSSPLHF
D: NA; size: NA; V: TRBV6-5; J: TRBJ1-3; length: 15; DNA: TGTGCCAGCAGTTACTCGGCAGTGATTGGAAACACCATATATTTT; CDR3: CASSYSAVIGNTIYF
D: NA; size: NA; V: TRBV6-5; J: TRBJ1-2; length: 11; DNA: TGTGCCAGCAGCCAGGGTTCAGGCTACACCTTC; CDR3: CASSQGSGYTF
D: NA; size: many; V: TRBV25-1; J: TRBJ1-5; length: 12; DNA: TGTGCCAGCAGTGGACCTTCAGGGCCCCAGCATTTT; CDR3: CASSGPSGPQHF
D: TRBD2; size: NA; V: TRBV7-2; J: TRBJ2-1; length: 16; DNA: TGTGCCAGCAGCTTAGGGGGGGGAGGTCATTACAATGAGCAGTTCTTC; CDR3: CASSLGGGGHYNEQFF
D: TRBD2; size: NA; V: TRBV7-9; J: TRBJ2-7; length: 16; DNA: TGTGCCAGCAGCTTAGTCGCGACTAGCGGGGGGGACGAGCAGTACTTC; CDR3: CASSLVATSGGDEQYF
D: TRBD2; size: NA; V: TRBV9; J: TRBJ2-3; length: 14; DNA: TGTGCCAGCAGCGTGGGGACTAGCCCAGATACGCAGTATTTT; CDR3: CASSVGTSPDTQYF
D: NA; size: few; V: TRBV6-5; J: TRBJ1-1; length: 15; DNA: TGTGCCAGCAGTTACTCCCGGGTCATGAACACTGAAGCTTTCTTT; CDR3: CASSYSRVMNTEAFF
D: TRBD1; size: NA; V: TRBV27; J: TRBJ1-2; length: 13; DNA: TGTGCCAGCAGTTTCGGACAGGGGCAGGGCTACACCTTC; CDR3: CASSFGQGQGYTF
D: TRBD1; size: NA; V: TRBV5-6; J: TRBJ1-4; length: 16; DNA: TGTGCCAGCAGCTCAATGGGACAGGCACAATGGGAAAAACTGTTTTTT; CDR3: CASSSMGQAQWEKLFF
D: NA; size: NA; V: TRBV19; J: TRBJ2-7; length: 15; DNA: TGTGCCAGTAGTAAGGGGGAGCCAACGTCCTACGAGCAGTACTTC; CDR3: CASSKGEPTSYEQYF
D: TRBD1; size: NA; V: TRBV7-6; J: TRBJ2-5; length: 17; DNA: TGTGCCAGCAGCTTAGCTTCCTCCGGGACAGCCCAAGAGACCCAGTACTTC; CDR3: CASSLASSGTAQETQYF
D: TRBD1; size: NA; V: TRBV5-6; J: TRBJ1-1; length: 14; DNA: TGTGCCAGCAGCAGAGACAGGGATCTAGGTGAAGCTTTCTTT; CDR3: CASSRDRDLGEAFF
D: NA; size: NA; V: TRBV7-6; J: TRBJ1-4; length: 16; DNA: TGTGCCAGCAGCCACGCGCCAGAGGGGGCTAATGAAAAACTGTTTTTT; CDR3: CASSHAPEGANEKLFF
D: NA; size: NA; V: TRBV29-1; J: TRBJ1-3; length: 12; DNA: TGCAGCGTTGGGACAGATGGAAACACCATATATTTT; CDR3: CSVGTDGNTIYF
D: NA; size: NA; V: TRBV6-2/TRBV6-3; J: TRBJ1-2; length: 13; DNA: TGTGCCAGCAGTCTAGGGGGTGCCTATGGCTACACCTTC; CDR3: CASSLGGAYGYTF
D: NA; size: NA; V: TRBV19; J: TRBJ1-6; length: 17; DNA: TGTGCCAGTAGTATTGGCAGGCTCCGTTTGCTTAATTCACCCCTCCACTTT; CDR3: CASSIGRLRLLNSPLHF
D: NA; size: NA; V: TRBV3-1/TRBV3-2; J: TRBJ1-3; length: 16; DNA: TGTGCCAGCAGCCAACGGGGGACCGATAGCATAAACACCATATATTTT; CDR3: CASSQRGTDSINTIYF
D: TRBD2; size: few; V: TRBV5-4; J: TRBJ2-1; length: 16; DNA: TGTGCCAGCAGCCTAGCCTTAGCGGGGGCTTTCAATGAGCAGTTCTTC; CDR3: CASSLALAGAFNEQFF
D: NA; size: many; V: TRBV7-9; J: TRBJ1-3; length: 15; DNA: TGTGCCAGCAGCTTGCTAGGCCTCTCTGGAAACACCATATATTTT; CDR3: CASSLLGLSGNTIYF
D: TRBD1; size: NA; V: TRBV4-3; J: TRBJ1-1; length: 15; DNA: TGCGCCAGCAGCCAAGATGTGACAGGGCCCACTGAAGCTTTCTTT; CDR3: CASSQDVTGPTEAFF
D: NA; size: NA; V: TRBV30; J: TRBJ1-5; length: 15; DNA: TGTGCCTGGGCAAGACAGACCGAGCCTAATCAGCCCCAGCATTTT; CDR3: CAWARQTEPNQPQHF
D: NA; size: NA; V: TRBV3-1/TRBV3-2; J: TRBJ1-1; length: 15; DNA: TGTGCCAGCAGCCCGAGCCAGGGGATGGGGACTGAAGCTTTCTTT; CDR3: CASSPSQGMGTEAFF
D: TRBD1; size: NA; V: TRBV20-1; J: TRBJ2-3; length: 11; DNA: TGCAGTGCTACCGGACAGGGCTGGCAGTATTTT; CDR3: CSATGQGWQYF
D: NA; size: once; V: TRBV7-9; J: TRBJ1-1; length: 13; DNA: TGTGCCAGCAGCTTTACAGCGAACACTGAAGCTTTCTTT; CDR3: CASSFTANTEAFF
D: TRBD1; size: NA; V: TRBV5-1; J: TRBJ1-1; length: 15; DNA: TGCGCCAGCAGCTTGGGGACTGGACAGGGGTCTGAAGCTTTCTTT; CDR3: CASSLGTGQGSEAFF
D: NA; size: once; V: TRBV4-3; J: TRBJ1-6; length: 18; DNA: TGCGCCAGCAGCCAAGAAGTCGGAGGAAGCTCCTATAATTCACCCCTCCACTTT; CDR3: CASSQEVGGSSYNSPLHF
D: NA; size: NA; V: TRBV5-6; J: TRBJ1-1; length: 13; DNA: TGTGCCAGCAGCCTGACAGCGAACACTGAAGCTTTCTTT; CDR3: CASSLTANTEAFF
D: NA; size: NA; V: TRBV28; J: TRBJ2-7; length: 14; DNA: TGTGCCAGCAGTCACCTGCGGAATTCCTACGAGCAGTACTTC; CDR3: CASSHLRNSYEQYF
D: TRBD2; size: NA; V: TRBV6-5; J: TRBJ2-3; length: 14; DNA: TGTGCCACGATACGGGGGGGCTTCACAGATACGCAGTATTTT; CDR3: CATIRGGFTDTQYF
D: NA; size: NA; V: TRBV18; J: TRBJ1-1; length: 15; DNA: TGTGCCAGCTCAAACCTAGAGAAGGCTAACACTGAAGCTTTCTTT; CDR3: CASSNLEKANTEAFF
D: NA; size: NA; V: TRBV14; J: TRBJ1-4; length: 16; DNA: TGTGCCAGCAGCCAAGATGCAGGGGCACTTAATGAAAAACTGTTTTTT; CDR3: CASSQDAGALNEKLFF
D: NA; size: NA; V: TRBV6-5; J: TRBJ2-1; length: 13; DNA: TGTGCCACAGCGGGTCGAGCATACAATGAGCAGTTCTTC; CDR3: CATAGRAYNEQFF
D: TRBD1; size: few; V: TRBV5-1; J: TRBJ1-6; length: 15; DNA: TGCGCCAGCAGCCCGGAGACAGGGCCGGATTCACCCCTCCACTTT; CDR3: CASSPETGPDSPLHF
D: NA; size: NA; V: TRBV6-5; J: TRBJ1-4; length: 14; DNA: TGTGCCAGCAGCTTACGGGGGGGTAATGAAAAACTGTTTTTT; CDR3: CASSLRGGNEKLFF
D: NA; size: NA; V: TRBV6-2/TRBV6-3; J: TRBJ2-7; length: 17; DNA: TGTGCCAGCAGTTACAGGCGGTACCGGGACACCACCTACGAGCAGTACTTC; CDR3: CASSYRRYRDTTYEQYF
D: NA; size: NA; V: TRBV3-1/TRBV3-2; J: TRBJ1-2; length: 14; DNA: TGTGCCAGCAGAGGCGGGGGACCTCCGGATGGCTACACCTTC; CDR3: CASRGGGPPDGYTF
D: NA; size: NA; V: TRBV5-1; J: TRBJ1-1; length: 13; DNA: TGCGCCAGCAGCTTGACAGGGCTCACTGAAGCTTTCTTT; CDR3: CASSLTGLTEAFF
D: TRBD1; size: NA; V: TRBV19; J: TRBJ2-7; length: 13; DNA: TGTGCCAGTAGTATGGGACAGGCCTACGAGCAGTACTTC; CDR3: CASSMGQAYEQYF
D: TRBD1; size: NA; V: TRBV6-5; J: TRBJ1-6; length: 13; DNA: TGTGCCAGCAGTCAACGACAGGGTTCACCCCTCCACTTT; CDR3: CASSQRQGSPLHF
D: TRBD2; size: once; V: TRBV5-1; J: TRBJ2-5; length: 14; DNA: TGCGCCAGCACTGATCGGGGGGACCAAGAGACCCAGTACTTC; CDR3: CASTDRGDQETQYF
D: TRBD1; size: NA; V: TRBV27; J: TRBJ1-5; length: 13; DNA: TGTGCCAGCAGCTGGACAGGGGGACAGCCCCAGCATTTT; CDR3: CASSWTGGQPQHF
D: TRBD1; size: NA; V: TRBV19; J: TRBJ2-3; length: 17; DNA: TGTGCCAGTAACGCCAGGGACAGCAGGCCTCACACAGATACGCAGTATTTT; CDR3: CASNARDSRPHTDTQYF
D: NA; size: NA; V: TRBV11-2; J: TRBJ2-7; length: 16; DNA: TGTGCCAGCAGCTTAGTACTGACTCTCGGGGTAGGCGAGCAGTACTTC; CDR3: CASSLVLTLGVGEQYF
D: NA; size: NA; V: TRBV6-5; J: TRBJ1-6; length: 15; DNA: TGTGCCAGCAGTTACTCTGCGGGGGTTGCTTCACCCCTCCACTTT; CDR3: CASSYSAGVASPLHF
D: NA; size: NA; V: TRBV4-3; J: TRBJ1-1; length: 14; DNA: TGCGCCAGCAGCCAAGGCCGGGGGAACACTGAAGCTTTCTTT; CDR3: CASSQGRGNTEAFF